This T cell receptor beta chain was recovered during a study of robustness of blood B and T cell sequencing listed by TCRdb under 2018. The study in broad terms: The goal of the study was to find out how much peripheral blood is required to reliably describe the TCRbeta and IgG repertoires of an individual. In each of the roughly eleven independently drawn blood samples, both the TCRbeta and the IgG repertoires were quantified. For technical replicates, two replicate TCRbeta cDNA libraries were prepared from one shared RNA pool that came from a single 10 ml draw.

General findings and caveats noted by the study authors: Immediate fractionation was required for EDTA tubes, so the use of EDTA tubes in multi-site collections was limited. Combining 3 or 4 tubes (about 29-40 ml blood) brought coverage of the top 10,000 TCRbeta clonotypes close to saturation. No improvement in the overlap of rare TCRbeta clonotypes was observed when tubes were pooled, implying that much larger blood volumes would be needed for rare TCRbeta clonotypes to be captured. Evidence of cross-contamination, likely resulting from batch processing, was observed in one pair of TCRbeta libraries, and the UMI-sequence pairs shared between the two libraries were removed. The 1,000 most abundant TCRbeta clonotypes from the pooled draws were found in every single 10 ml sample. A full plateau was not reached by TCRbeta rarefaction curves, suggesting under-sequencing or many low-abundance clonotypes. Between the technical replicate libraries, roughly 95% of the top 10,000 TCRbeta clonotypes in one library were also present in the other library.

mRNA, which captures expressed receptors, was used instead of genomic DNA for quantification of TCRbeta repertoires. Without any cell sorting, leukocytes from the buffy coat were collected into Trizol, and RNA was extracted using the Direct-zol RNA MiniPrep Plus kit. To separate plasma, buffy coat and red blood cells, the EDTA blood tubes were centrifuged right away at 4 degrees C. The library was made by PCR. The sequencer listed for this sample is Illumina MiSeq. cDNA was synthesized with SMARTScribe reverse transcriptase and a 5' template-switch oligo that added a universal priming site. The template-switch oligo carried a 12-nucleotide random unique molecular identifier (UMI) that tagged each cDNA molecule. During reverse transcription, TCRbeta transcripts were targeted by chain-specific reverse primers. Uracil DNA glycosylase treatment removed residual template-switch adapters, and cDNA was purified with a Qiagen MinElute kit. For the first PCR, 20 to 25 cycles were run with KAPA HiFi HotStart ReadyMix and step-out primers, split across four 50 ul reactions. Products of the first-round PCR were gel-purified before additional amplification. Illumina Nextera adapters were added in a second roughly 8-cycle PCR, after which libraries were purified and pooled. For each TCRbeta molecule, the UMI barcode was captured by a 50-nucleotide 5' read. In the paper's pipeline: Reads were grouped by UMI into consensus reads using the MIGEC toolkit. PEAR was used to merge forward and reverse consensus reads into final reads. Identical UMI-sequence pairs found in more than one library were treated as cross-sample contamination and removed by a custom decontamination script. V(D)J assignment and CDR3 extraction were performed with MIGMAP, a wrapper around IgBLAST. A TCR clonotype was defined as sharing the same V gene, J gene and CDR3 amino acid sequence, and CDR1 and CDR2 were not sequenced. TCRdb reprocessing: public reads trimmed at Q25 with fastp, clones called with MiXCR, in-frame beta chains kept. CDR3 protein duplicates are merged, each entry listing the most common genes and DNA. The V and J calls and clone size are TCRdb's, not the authors'. The sample includes more than 1,500 distinct CDR3 sequences, with more than 40% observed a single time. Of the sample, roughly 39% falls within the top ten clones.

A note on this clonotype: The antigen this receptor binds is unknown. No base-level quality is on record; no much larger clone is a single base apart.

The CDR3 spans 15 residues, from the cysteine through the phenylalanine. Of all the DNA, just the CDR3 is kept, 45 bases in frame from base 1. V lost 6 bases and J lost 0 bases; the stretch between them is 13 bases long. Sequences SEHNR (CDR1) and FQNEAQ (CDR2) are obtained from the germline V gene (reference sequence). This sequence uses TRBV7-9 and TRBJ2-3; no D gene call is confident. The sequence came from a human donor in good health. The sequenced sample consisted of peripheral blood. The DNA is TGTGCCAGCAGGGTCGGGTACCCTAGCACAGATACGCAGTATTTT. Its protein is CASRVGYPSTDTQYF.